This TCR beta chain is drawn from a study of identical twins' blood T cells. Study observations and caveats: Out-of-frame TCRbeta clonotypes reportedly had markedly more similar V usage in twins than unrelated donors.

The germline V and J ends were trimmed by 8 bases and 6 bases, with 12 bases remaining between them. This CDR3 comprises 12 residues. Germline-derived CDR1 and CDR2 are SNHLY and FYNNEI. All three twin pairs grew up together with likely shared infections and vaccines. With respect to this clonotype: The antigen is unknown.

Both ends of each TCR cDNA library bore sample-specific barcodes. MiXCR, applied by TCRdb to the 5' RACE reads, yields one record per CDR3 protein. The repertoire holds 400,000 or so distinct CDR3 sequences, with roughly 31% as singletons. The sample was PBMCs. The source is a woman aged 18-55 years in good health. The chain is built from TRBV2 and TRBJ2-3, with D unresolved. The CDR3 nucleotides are TGTGCCAGCCCCCCCCGTGGGGATACGCAGTATTTT. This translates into CASPPRGDTQYF.